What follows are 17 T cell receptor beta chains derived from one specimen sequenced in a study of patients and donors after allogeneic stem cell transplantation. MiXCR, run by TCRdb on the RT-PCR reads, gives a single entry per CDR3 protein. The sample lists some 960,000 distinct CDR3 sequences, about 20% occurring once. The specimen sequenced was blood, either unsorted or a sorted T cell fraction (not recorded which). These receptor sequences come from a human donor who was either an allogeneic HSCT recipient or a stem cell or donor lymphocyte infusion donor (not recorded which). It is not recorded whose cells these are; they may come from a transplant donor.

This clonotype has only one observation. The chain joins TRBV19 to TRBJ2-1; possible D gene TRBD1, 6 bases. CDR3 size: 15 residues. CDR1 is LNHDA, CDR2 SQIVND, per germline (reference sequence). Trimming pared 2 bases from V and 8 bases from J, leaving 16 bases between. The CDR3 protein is CASSISAHRVDEQFF. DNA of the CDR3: TGTGCCAGTAGTATAAGCGCGCACAGGGTAGATGAGCAGTTCTTC.

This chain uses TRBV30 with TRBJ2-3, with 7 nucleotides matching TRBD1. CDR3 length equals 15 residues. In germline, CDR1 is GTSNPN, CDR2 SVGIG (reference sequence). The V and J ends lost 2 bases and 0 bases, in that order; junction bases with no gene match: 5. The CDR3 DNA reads TGTGCCTGGAGTTACCACAGGGGTAGCACAGATACGCAGTATTTT. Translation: CAWSYHRGSTDTQYF.

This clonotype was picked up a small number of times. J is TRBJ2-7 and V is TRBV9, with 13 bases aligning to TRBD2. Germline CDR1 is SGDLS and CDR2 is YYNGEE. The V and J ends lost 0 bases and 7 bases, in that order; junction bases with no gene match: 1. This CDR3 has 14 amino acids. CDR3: CASSVGGLAGEQYF. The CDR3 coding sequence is TGTGCCAGCAGCGTAGGGGGACTAGCGGGGGAGCAGTACTTC.

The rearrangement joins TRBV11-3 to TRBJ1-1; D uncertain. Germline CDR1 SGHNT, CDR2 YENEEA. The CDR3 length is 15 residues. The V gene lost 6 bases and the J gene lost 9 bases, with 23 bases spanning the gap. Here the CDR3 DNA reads TGTGCCAGCAGTCCAAGCCTTCCGGGGAGCGCCCAAGCTTTCTTT. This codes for CASSPSLPGSAQAFF.

The CDR3 bases are TGTGCCAGCTCACCACCGACCCGGGGGGCCCCTTACAATGAGCAGTTCTTC. Its translation is CASSPPTRGAPYNEQFF. V is TRBV18 and J is TRBJ2-1, with D perhaps matching TRBD2 (7 bases). The CDR3 runs to 17 residues. The germline gives CDR1 KGHSH, CDR2 LQKENI. V lost 0 bases to trimming and J lost 4 bases, with 16 bases between them.

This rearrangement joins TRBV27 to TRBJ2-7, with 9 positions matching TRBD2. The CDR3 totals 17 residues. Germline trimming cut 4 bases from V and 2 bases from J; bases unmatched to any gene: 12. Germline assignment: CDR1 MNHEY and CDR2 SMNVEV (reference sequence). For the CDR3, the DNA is TGTGCCAGCAGTTCGGTCGGTCCTAGCGGGGTCCCCTACGAGCAGTACTTC. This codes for CASSSVGPSGVPYEQYF.

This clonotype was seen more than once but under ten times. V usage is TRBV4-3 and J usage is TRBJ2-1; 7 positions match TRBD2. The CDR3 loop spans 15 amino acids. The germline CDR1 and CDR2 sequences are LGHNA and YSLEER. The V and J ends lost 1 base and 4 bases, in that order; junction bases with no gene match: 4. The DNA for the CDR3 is TGCGCCAGCAGCCAAGGTAGAGCGGGGTACAATGAGCAGTTCTTC. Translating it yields CASSQGRAGYNEQFF.

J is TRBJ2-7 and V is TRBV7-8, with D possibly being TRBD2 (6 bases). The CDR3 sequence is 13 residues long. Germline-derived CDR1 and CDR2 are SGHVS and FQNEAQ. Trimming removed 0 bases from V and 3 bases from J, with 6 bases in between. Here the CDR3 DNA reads TGTGCCAGCAGCTTAGCGGACTACTACGAGCAGTACTTC. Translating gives CASSLADYYEQYF.

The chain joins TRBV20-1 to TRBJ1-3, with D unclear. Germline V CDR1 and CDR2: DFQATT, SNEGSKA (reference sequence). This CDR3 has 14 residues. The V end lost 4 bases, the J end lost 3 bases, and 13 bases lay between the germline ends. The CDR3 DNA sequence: TGCAGTGCTACCGCGCCGGGTCTTGGAAACACCATATATTTT. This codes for CSATAPGLGNTIYF.

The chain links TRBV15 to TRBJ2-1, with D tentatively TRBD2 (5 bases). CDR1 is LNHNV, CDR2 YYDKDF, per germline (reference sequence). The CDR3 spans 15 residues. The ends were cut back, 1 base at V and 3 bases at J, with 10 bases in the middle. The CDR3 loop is CATSRGAGGYNEQFF. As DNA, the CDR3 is TGTGCCACCAGCAGAGGGGCAGGAGGCTACAATGAGCAGTTCTTC.

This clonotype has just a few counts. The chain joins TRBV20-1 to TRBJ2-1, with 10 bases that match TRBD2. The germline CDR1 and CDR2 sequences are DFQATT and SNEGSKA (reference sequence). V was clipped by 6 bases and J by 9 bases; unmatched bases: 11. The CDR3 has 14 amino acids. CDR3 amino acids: CSAQRLAGIGEQFF. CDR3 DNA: TGCAGTGCCCAGAGACTAGCGGGTATAGGTGAGCAGTTCTTC.

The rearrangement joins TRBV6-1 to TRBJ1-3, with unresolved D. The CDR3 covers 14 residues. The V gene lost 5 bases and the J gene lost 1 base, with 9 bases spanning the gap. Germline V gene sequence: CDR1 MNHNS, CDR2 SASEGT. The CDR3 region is CASSRSGSGNTIYF. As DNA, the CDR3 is TGTGCCAGCAGTCGATCGGGGTCTGGAAACACCATATATTTT.

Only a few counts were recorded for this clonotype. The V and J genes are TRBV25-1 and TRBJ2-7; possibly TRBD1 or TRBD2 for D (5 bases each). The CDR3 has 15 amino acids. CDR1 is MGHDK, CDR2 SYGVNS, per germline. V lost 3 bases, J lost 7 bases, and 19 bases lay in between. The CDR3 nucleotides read TGTGCCAGCAGTGAGCCGGGACGCAACATGGGAGAGCAGTACTTC. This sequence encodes CASSEPGRNMGEQYF.

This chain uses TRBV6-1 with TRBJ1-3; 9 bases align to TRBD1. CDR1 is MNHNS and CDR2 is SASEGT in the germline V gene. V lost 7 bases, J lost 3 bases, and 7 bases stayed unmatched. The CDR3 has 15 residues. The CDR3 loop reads CASIPTGGLGNTIYF. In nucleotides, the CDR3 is TGTGCCAGCATTCCGACAGGGGGACTTGGAAACACCATATATTTT.

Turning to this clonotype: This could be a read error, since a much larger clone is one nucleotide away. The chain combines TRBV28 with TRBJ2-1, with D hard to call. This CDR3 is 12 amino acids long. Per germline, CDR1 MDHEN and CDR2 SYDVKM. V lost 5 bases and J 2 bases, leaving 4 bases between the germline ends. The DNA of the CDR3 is TGTGCCAGCAGTACCACCTACAATGAGCAGTTCTTC. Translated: CASSTTYNEQFF. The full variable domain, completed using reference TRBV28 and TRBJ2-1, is DVKVTQSSRYLVKRTGEKVFLECVQDMDHENMFWYRQDPGLGLRLIYFSYDVKMKEKGDIPEGYSVSREKKERFSLILESASTNQTSMYLCASSTTYNEQFFGPGTRLTVL.

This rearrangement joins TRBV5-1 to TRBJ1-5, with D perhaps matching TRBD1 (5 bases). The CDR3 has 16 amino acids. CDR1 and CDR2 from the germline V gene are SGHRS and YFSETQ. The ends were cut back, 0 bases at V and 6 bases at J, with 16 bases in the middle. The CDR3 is CASSLDTWGVGQPQHF. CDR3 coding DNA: TGCGCCAGCAGCTTGGACACCTGGGGGGTAGGTCAGCCCCAGCATTTT.

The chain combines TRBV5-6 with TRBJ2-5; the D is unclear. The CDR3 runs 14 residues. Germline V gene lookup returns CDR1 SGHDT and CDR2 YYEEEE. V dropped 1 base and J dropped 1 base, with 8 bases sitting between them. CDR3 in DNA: TGTGCCAGCAGCTTGAGACAACTCCAAGAGACCCAGTACTTC. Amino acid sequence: CASSLRQLQETQYF.